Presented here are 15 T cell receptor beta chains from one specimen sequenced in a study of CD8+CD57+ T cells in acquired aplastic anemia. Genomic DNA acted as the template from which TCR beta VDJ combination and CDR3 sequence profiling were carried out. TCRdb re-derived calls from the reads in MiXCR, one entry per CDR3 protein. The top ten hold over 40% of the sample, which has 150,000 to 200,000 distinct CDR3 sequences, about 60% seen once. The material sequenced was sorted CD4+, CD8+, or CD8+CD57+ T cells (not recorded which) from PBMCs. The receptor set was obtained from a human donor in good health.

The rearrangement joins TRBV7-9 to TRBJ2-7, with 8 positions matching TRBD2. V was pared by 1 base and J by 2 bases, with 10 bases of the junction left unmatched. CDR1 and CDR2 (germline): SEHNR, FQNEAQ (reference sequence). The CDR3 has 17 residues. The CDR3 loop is CASSLVARLAGPYEQYF. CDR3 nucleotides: TGTGCCAGCAGCTTAGTAGCTAGGCTAGCGGGCCCCTACGAGCAGTACTTC.

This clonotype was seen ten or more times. CDR3 region: CATSRRTVGPNEKLFF. The CDR3 region has the DNA TGTGCCACCAGCAGGAGAACAGTGGGACCGAATGAAAAACTGTTTTTT. The rearrangement joins TRBV15 to TRBJ1-4, with D tentatively TRBD1 (5 bases). The CDR3 totals 16 residues. The V and J ends lost 3 bases and 5 bases respectively, with 16 bases between them. Per the germline V gene, CDR1 is LNHNV and CDR2 is YYDKDF (reference sequence).

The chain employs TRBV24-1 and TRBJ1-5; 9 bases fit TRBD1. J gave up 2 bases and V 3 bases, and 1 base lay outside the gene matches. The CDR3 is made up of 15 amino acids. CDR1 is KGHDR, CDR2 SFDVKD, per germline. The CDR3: CATSDRDRGNQPQHF. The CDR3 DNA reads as TGTGCCACCAGTGATAGGGACAGGGGCAATCAGCCCCAGCATTTT.

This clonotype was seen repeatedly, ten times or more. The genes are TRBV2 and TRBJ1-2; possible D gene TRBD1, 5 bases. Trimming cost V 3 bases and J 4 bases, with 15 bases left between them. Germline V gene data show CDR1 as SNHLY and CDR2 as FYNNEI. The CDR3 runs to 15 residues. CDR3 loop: CASSEGRNSPYGYTF. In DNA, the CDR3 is TGTGCCAGCAGTGAGGGACGGAATTCCCCCTATGGCTACACCTTC.

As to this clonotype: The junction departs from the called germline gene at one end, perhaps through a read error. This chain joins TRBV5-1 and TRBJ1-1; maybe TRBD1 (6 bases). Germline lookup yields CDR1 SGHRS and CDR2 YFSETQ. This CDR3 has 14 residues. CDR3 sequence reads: CACSSGQGATEAFF. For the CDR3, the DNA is TGCGCCTGCAGCTCGGGACAAGGAGCTACTGAGGCTTTCTTT.

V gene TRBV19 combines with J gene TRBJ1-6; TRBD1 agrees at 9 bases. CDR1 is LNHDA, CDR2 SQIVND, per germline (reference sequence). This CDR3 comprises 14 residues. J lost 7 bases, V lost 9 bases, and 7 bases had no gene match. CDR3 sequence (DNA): TGTGCCAGCAACTTAGGGACAGGGAATTCACCCCTCCACTTT. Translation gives CASNLGTGNSPLHF.

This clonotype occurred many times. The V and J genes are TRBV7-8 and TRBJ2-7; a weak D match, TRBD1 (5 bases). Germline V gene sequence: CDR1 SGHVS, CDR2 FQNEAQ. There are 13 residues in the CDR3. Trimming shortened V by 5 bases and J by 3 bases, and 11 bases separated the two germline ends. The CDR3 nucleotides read TGTGCCAGCAGCGGAATCAGGGACTACGAGCAGTACTTC. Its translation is CASSGIRDYEQYF.

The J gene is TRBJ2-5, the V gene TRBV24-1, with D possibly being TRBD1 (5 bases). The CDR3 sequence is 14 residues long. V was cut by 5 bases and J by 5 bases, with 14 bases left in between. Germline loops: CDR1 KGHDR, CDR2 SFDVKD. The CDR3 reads CATSAGQRRETQYF. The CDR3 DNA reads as TGTGCCACCAGTGCCGGACAACGGCGGGAGACCCAGTACTTC.

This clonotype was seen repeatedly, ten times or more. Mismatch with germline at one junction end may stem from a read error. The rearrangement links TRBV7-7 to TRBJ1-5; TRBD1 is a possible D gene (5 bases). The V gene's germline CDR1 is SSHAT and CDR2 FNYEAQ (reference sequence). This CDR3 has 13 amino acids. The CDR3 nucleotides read TGTGCTAGCAGCTTAGGCCGGGGGCAGCCCCAGCATTTT. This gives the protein CASSLGRGQPQHF.

CDR3: CASSLMADLSYNEQFF. CDR3 DNA sequence: TGTGCCAGCAGCTTAATGGCAGACCTCTCCTACAATGAGCAGTTCTTC. The J gene is TRBJ2-1, the V gene TRBV7-9; D remains ambiguous. V lost 2 bases and J lost 0, with 11 bases in between. This CDR3 is built from 16 residues. Germline V gene sequence: CDR1 SEHNR, CDR2 FQNEAQ (reference sequence).

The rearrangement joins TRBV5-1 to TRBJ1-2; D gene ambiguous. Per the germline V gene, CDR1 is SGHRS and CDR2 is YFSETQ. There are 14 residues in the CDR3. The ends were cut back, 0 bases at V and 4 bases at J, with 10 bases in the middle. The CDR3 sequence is CASSLDVGSYGYTF. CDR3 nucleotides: TGCGCCAGCAGCTTGGATGTGGGATCCTATGGCTACACCTTC. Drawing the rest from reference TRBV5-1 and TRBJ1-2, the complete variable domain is KAGVTQTPRYLIKTRGQQVTLSCSPISGHRSVSWYQQTPGQGLQFLFEYFSETQRNKGNFPGRFSGRQFSNSRSEMNVSTLELGDSALYLCASSLDVGSYGYTFGSGTRLTVV.

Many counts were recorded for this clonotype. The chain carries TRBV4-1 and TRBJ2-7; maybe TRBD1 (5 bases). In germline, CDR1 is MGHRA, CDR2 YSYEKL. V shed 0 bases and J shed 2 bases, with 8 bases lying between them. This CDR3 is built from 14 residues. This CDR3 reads CASSQEGQTYEQYF. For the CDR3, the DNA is TGCGCCAGCAGCCAAGAGGGGCAGACCTACGAGCAGTACTTC.

The CDR3: CASRRRPTGYGYTF. For the CDR3, the DNA is TGTGCCAGCAGACGTCGTCCGACTGGCTATGGCTACACCTTC. The J gene is TRBJ1-2, the V gene TRBV6-5; D is uncertain. V lost 6 bases, J lost 4 bases, and 15 bases lay in between. The CDR3 is 14 amino acids. Germline assignment: CDR1 MNHEY and CDR2 SVGAGI.

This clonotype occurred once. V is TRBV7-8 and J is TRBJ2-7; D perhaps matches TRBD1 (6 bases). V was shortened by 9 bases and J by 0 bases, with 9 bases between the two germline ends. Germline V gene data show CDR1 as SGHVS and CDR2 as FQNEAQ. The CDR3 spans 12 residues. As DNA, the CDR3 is TGTGCCAGTTGGACAGACTCCTACGAGCAGTACTTC. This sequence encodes CASWTDSYEQYF. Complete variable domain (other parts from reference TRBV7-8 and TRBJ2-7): GAGVSQSPRYKVAKRGQDVALRCDPISGHVSLFWYQQALGQGPEFLTYFQNEAQLDKSGLPSDRFFAERPEGSVSTLKIQRTQQEDSAVYLCASWTDSYEQYFGPGTRLTVT.

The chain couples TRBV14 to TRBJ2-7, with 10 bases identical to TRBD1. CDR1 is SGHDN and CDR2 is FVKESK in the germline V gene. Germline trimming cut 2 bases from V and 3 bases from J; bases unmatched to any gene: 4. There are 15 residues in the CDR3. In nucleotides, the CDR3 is TGTGCCAGCAGCCAATGGACAGGGGGAAACTACGAGCAGTACTTC. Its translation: CASSQWTGGNYEQYF.